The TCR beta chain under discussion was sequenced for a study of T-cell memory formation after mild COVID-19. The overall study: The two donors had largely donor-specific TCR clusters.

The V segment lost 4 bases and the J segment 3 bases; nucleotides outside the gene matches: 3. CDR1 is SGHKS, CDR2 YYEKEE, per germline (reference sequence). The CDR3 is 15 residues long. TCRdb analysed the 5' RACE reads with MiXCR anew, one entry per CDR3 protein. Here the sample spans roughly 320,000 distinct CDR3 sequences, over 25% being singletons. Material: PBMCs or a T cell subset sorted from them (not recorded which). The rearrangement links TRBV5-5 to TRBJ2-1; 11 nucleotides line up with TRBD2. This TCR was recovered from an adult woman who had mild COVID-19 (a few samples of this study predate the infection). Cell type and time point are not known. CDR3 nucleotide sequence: TGTGCCAGCAGCGTTAGCGGGGGGGTCTACAATGAGCAGTTCTTC. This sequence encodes CASSVSGGVYNEQFF. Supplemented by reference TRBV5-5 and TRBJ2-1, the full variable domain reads DAGVTQSPTHLIKTRGQQVTLRCSPISGHKSVSWYQQVLGQGPQFIFQYYEKEERGRGNFPDRFSARQFPNYSSELNVNALLLGDSALYLCASSVSGGVYNEQFFGPGTRLTVL.